Listed below are T cell receptor beta chains from one sample, sequenced in a study of patients and donors after allogeneic stem cell transplantation. From the RT-PCR reads, TCRdb called clonotypes with MiXCR, one entry per CDR3 protein. The sample includes some 11,000 distinct CDR3 sequences, approximately 22% of them seen just once. The specimen was blood, either unsorted or a sorted T cell fraction (not recorded which). The receptors were gathered from a human donor who was either an allogeneic HSCT recipient or a stem cell or donor lymphocyte infusion donor (not recorded which). It is not recorded whose cells these are; they may come from a transplant donor. CDR3s include the opening cysteine and the closing phenylalanine or tryptophan. D genes are given only for firm matches. Expanded clones are given a class, and other clones once, few, many or no size at all.

TRBV6-5	TRBJ1-5	-	many	CASSYSTEGNQPQHF	TGTGCCAGCAGTTACTCGACCGAAGGAAATCAGCCCCAGCATTTT
TRBV20-1	TRBJ2-1	-	many	CSARLAGPYNEQFF	TGCAGTGCTAGGTTGGCAGGCCCATACAATGAGCAGTTCTTC
TRBV5-1	TRBJ2-3	TRBD2	many	CASSTTGTSGADTQYF	TGCGCCAGCAGCACCACCGGGACTAGCGGTGCAGATACGCAGTATTTT
TRBV30	TRBJ1-1	TRBD1	many	CAWSDRGNTEAFF	TGTGCCTGGAGTGACAGGGGGAACACTGAAGCTTTCTTT
TRBV20-1	TRBJ1-2	TRBD1	few	CSAHGQGKSYGYTF	TGCAGTGCTCACGGACAGGGCAAGAGCTATGGCTACACCTTC
TRBV6-2/TRBV6-3	TRBJ1-2	-	few	CASRDGDNYGYTF	TGTGCCAGCAGGGACGGGGATAACTATGGCTACACCTTC
TRBV19	TRBJ2-7	TRBD1	-	CASSRQGSYEQYF	TGTGCCAGTAGCCGACAGGGGTCCTACGAGCAGTACTTC
TRBV7-2	TRBJ2-3	TRBD2	-	CASSKQAGGLTDTQYF	TGTGCCAGCAGCAAACAAGCGGGGGGCCTCACAGATACGCAGTATTTT
TRBV4-3	TRBJ2-2	TRBD1	-	CASSQSGQGDTGELFF	TGCGCCAGCAGCCAATCCGGACAGGGCGACACCGGGGAGCTGTTTTTT
TRBV20-1	TRBJ2-3	-	few	CSARRDSGGDTQYF	TGCAGTGCTAGGCGGGACTCTGGGGGAGATACGCAGTATTTT
TRBV24-1	TRBJ2-1	-	-	CATSDSDRLNEQFF	TGTGCCACCAGTGATTCCGACAGGCTCAATGAGCAGTTCTTC
TRBV5-1	TRBJ1-6	TRBD1	medium-sized	CASSLYPTGDNSPLHF	TGCGCCAGCAGCTTGTACCCAACAGGGGACAATTCACCCCTCCACTTT
TRBV7-9	TRBJ1-1	-	-	CASSLVGGNTEAFF	TGTGCCAGCAGCTTAGTAGGCGGGAACACTGAAGCTTTCTTT
TRBV19	TRBJ1-1	TRBD1	many	CASSIGGTGNTEAFF	TGTGCCAGTAGTATAGGGGGGACAGGGAACACTGAAGCTTTCTTT
TRBV7-8	TRBJ1-5	TRBD1	many	CASSLGGTGLVNQPQHF	TGTGCCAGCAGCTTAGGTGGGACAGGGCTCGTCAATCAGCCCCAGCATTTT
TRBV20-1	TRBJ1-4	-	-	CSARDPAPKEEKLFF	TGCAGTGCTAGAGATCCCGCCCCCAAAGAGGAAAAACTGTTTTTT
TRBV2	TRBJ2-1	TRBD2	many	CASRASGGAYNEQFF	TGTGCCAGCAGAGCTAGCGGGGGGGCTTACAATGAGCAGTTCTTC
TRBV27	TRBJ1-6	-	-	CASGLVGSPLHF	TGTGCCAGCGGACTAGTGGGTTCACCCCTCCACTTT
TRBV20-1	TRBJ1-6	TRBD1	few	CSARDPTGDRSSYNSPLHF	TGCAGTGCTAGAGATCCGACAGGGGATCGGAGCTCCTATAATTCACCCCTCCACTTT
TRBV6-1	TRBJ1-1	TRBD1	few	CASSASDRPNTEAFF	TGTGCCAGCAGTGCATCGGACAGGCCGAACACTGAAGCTTTCTTT
TRBV7-3	TRBJ2-1	TRBD2	-	CASSLNAPTSGGYNEQFF	TGTGCCAGCAGCTTAAACGCCCCGACTAGCGGGGGGTACAATGAGCAGTTCTTC
TRBV12-3/TRBV12-4	TRBJ1-1	-	many	CASSSGVNTEAFF	TGTGCCAGCAGTTCCGGAGTGAACACTGAAGCTTTCTTT
TRBV12-3/TRBV12-4	TRBJ2-3	TRBD2	-	CASSSGLAGLTDTQYF	TGTGCCAGCAGCTCGGGCCTAGCGGGGCTCACAGATACGCAGTATTTT
TRBV18	TRBJ1-5	TRBD1	few	CASTGQGNQPQHF	TGTGCCAGCACAGGACAGGGCAATCAGCCCCAGCATTTT
TRBV9	TRBJ1-2	TRBD1	few	CASSVSRGQNGYTF	TGTGCCAGCAGCGTAAGCAGGGGGCAGAATGGCTACACCTTC
TRBV27	TRBJ2-5	-	few	CASNWGPGETQYF	TGTGCCAGCAATTGGGGACCGGGAGAGACCCAGTACTTC
TRBV6-5	TRBJ2-3	-	few	CASRREYTQYF	TGTGCCAGCAGGCGAGAGTATACGCAGTATTTT
TRBV2	TRBJ1-5	-	many	CASSERGPRGFGPQHF	TGTGCCAGCAGTGAGAGGGGTCCAAGGGGTTTCGGGCCCCAGCATTTT
TRBV6-6	TRBJ2-3	TRBD2	many	CASSLGLAGASTDTQYF	TGTGCCAGCAGTCTCGGACTAGCGGGAGCTAGCACAGATACGCAGTATTTT
TRBV30	TRBJ2-7	-	few	CAWTPGGVPYEQYF	TGTGCCTGGACTCCCGGCGGGGTACCCTACGAGCAGTACTTC
TRBV19	TRBJ1-2	-	-	CASSIVTGTYGYTF	TGTGCCAGTAGTATAGTTACGGGGACCTATGGCTACACCTTC
TRBV18	TRBJ1-4	TRBD1	-	CASSQGQLATNEKLFF	TGTGCCAGCTCACAGGGACAGCTTGCAACTAATGAAAAACTGTTTTTT
TRBV9	TRBJ2-7	-	few	CASSAGGETYEQYF	TGTGCCAGCAGCGCGGGGGGCGAGACCTACGAGCAGTACTTC
TRBV10-2	TRBJ1-6	TRBD1	-	CASSLGQGQSPLHF	TGCGCCAGCAGTCTTGGACAGGGGCAATCACCCCTCCACTTT
TRBV12-3/TRBV12-4	TRBJ1-1	-	many	CASKRTTESWYTEAFF	TGTGCCAGCAAACGAACTACCGAGAGTTGGTACACTGAAGCTTTCTTT
TRBV20-1	TRBJ1-1	TRBD1	many	CSARDRDREYTEAFF	TGCAGTGCTAGAGACCGGGACAGGGAGTACACTGAAGCTTTCTTT
TRBV5-1	TRBJ2-3	-	medium-sized	CASSLQEITDTQYF	TGCGCCAGCAGCTTGCAGGAGATAACAGATACGCAGTATTTT
TRBV10-3	TRBJ2-7	TRBD1	many	CAISRDSPSSYEQYF	TGTGCCATCAGCAGGGACAGCCCGAGCTCCTACGAGCAGTACTTC
TRBV19	TRBJ1-1	-	medium-sized	CASSIGWPNEAFF	TGTGCCAGTAGTATAGGGTGGCCGAATGAAGCTTTCTTT
TRBV20-1	TRBJ1-2	-	-	CSARDETPYGYTF	TGCAGTGCTAGAGATGAAACACCCTATGGCTACACCTTC
TRBV9	TRBJ2-5	TRBD2	many	CASSVGTSGGGETQYF	TGTGCCAGCAGCGTAGGGACTAGCGGGGGCGGAGAGACCCAGTACTTC
TRBV29-1	TRBJ1-3	-	many	CSVSRASSGNTIYF	TGCAGCGTTTCCCGGGCCAGCTCTGGAAACACCATATATTTT
TRBV5-5	TRBJ1-5	TRBD1	many	CASSWTGAQPQHF	TGTGCCAGCAGTTGGACAGGGGCTCAGCCCCAGCATTTT
TRBV15	TRBJ1-5	-	many	CATSKGGNYQPQHF	TGTGCCACCAGCAAGGGAGGGAACTATCAGCCCCAGCATTTT
TRBV10-3	TRBJ1-1	-	few	CAISESWDTEAFF	TGTGCCATCAGTGAGTCGTGGGACACTGAAGCTTTCTTT
TRBV5-6	TRBJ2-7	-	medium-sized	CASSLAADSSYEQYF	TGTGCCAGCAGCTTGGCGGCTGATAGCTCCTACGAGCAGTACTTC
TRBV2	TRBJ1-5	TRBD1	many	CASRIEGAQPQHF	TGTGCCAGCAGAATAGAGGGGGCTCAGCCCCAGCATTTT
TRBV9	TRBJ2-5	TRBD1	-	CASGVGQGKETQYF	TGTGCCAGCGGAGTTGGACAGGGTAAAGAGACCCAGTACTTC
TRBV6-5	TRBJ1-6	-	few	CASSKDRFSSYNSPLHF	TGTGCCAGCAGCAAGGACAGATTTAGCTCCTATAATTCACCCCTCCACTTT
TRBV12-3/TRBV12-4	TRBJ2-5	-	-	CASSLVDETQYF	TGTGCCAGCAGTTTAGTAGATGAGACCCAGTACTTC
TRBV7-9	TRBJ1-1	-	few	CASSFWDENTEAFF	TGTGCCAGCAGCTTCTGGGACGAGAACACTGAAGCTTTCTTT
TRBV12-3/TRBV12-4	TRBJ2-7	TRBD2	-	CASSLLAREQYF	TGTGCCAGCAGCTTACTAGCGAGGGAGCAGTACTTC
TRBV7-9	TRBJ1-2	-	-	CASSSKFLRALRGGYTF	TGTGCCAGCAGCTCTAAATTTTTAAGGGCCTTGAGAGGTGGCTACACCTTC
TRBV6-5	TRBJ2-5	TRBD2	few	CASSRAGAVGETQYF	TGTGCCAGCAGTCGAGCGGGGGCCGTGGGAGAGACCCAGTACTTC
TRBV19	TRBJ1-1	-	-	CASSIIGRLNTEAFF	TGTGCCAGTAGTATTATAGGCCGACTGAACACTGAAGCTTTCTTT
TRBV7-8	TRBJ1-1	-	many	CASSSRIRGTEAFF	TGTGCCAGCAGCTCCCGGATACGGGGCACTGAAGCTTTCTTT
TRBV7-6	TRBJ1-1	TRBD1	few	CASSLARGHNTEAFF	TGTGCCAGCAGCTTAGCCAGGGGGCACAACACTGAAGCTTTCTTT
TRBV3-1	TRBJ1-5	-	few	CASSLRNQPQHF	TGTGCCAGCAGTCTAAGGAACCAGCCCCAGCATTTT
TRBV5-1	TRBJ2-3	TRBD2	-	CASSPGLAGPTDTQYF	TGCGCCAGCAGCCCGGGACTAGCGGGGCCCACAGATACGCAGTATTTT